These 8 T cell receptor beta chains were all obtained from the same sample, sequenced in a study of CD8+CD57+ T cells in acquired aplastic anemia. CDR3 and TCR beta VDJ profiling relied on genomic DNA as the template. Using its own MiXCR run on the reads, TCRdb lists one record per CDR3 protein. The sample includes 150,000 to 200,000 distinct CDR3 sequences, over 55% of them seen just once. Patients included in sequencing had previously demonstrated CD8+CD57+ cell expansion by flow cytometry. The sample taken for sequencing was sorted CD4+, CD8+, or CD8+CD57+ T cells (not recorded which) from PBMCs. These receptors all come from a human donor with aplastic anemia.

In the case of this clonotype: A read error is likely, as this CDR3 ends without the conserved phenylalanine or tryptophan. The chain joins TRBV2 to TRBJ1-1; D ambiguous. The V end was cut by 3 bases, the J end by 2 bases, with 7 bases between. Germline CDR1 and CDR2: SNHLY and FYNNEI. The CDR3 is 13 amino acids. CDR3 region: CASSDWVNTEAFL. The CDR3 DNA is TGTGCCAGCAGTGATTGGGTAAACACTGAAGCTTTCCTT.

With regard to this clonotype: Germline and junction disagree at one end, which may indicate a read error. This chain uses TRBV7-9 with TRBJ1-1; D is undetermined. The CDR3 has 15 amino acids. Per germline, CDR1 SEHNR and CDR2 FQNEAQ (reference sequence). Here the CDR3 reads CASSLCSIMNTEAFF. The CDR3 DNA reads TGCGCCAGCAGCTTGTGCAGCATAATGAACACTGAAGCTTTCTTT.

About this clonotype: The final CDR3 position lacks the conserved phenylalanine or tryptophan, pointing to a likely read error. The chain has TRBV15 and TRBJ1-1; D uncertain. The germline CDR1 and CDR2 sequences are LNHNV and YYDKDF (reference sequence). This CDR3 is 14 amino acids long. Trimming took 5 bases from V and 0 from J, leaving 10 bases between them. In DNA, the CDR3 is TGTGCCACCAGCTTCCGGGAAATGAACACTGAAGCTTTCCTT. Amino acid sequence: CATSFREMNTEAFL.

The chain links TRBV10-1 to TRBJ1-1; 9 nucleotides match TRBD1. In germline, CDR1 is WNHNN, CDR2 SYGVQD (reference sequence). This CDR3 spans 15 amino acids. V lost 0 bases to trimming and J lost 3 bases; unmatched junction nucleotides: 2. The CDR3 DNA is TGCGCCAGCAGTGAGTCGACAGGGGGTTACACTGAAGCTTTCTTT. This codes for CASSESTGGYTEAFF.

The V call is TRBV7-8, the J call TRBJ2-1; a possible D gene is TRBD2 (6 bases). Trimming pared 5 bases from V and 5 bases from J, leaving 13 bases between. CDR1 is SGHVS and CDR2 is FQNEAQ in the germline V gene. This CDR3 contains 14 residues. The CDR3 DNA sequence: TGTGCCAGCAGCCCGGTACCGGGGGACAATGAGCAGTTCTTC. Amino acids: CASSPVPGDNEQFF. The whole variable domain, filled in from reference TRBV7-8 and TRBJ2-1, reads GAGVSQSPRYKVAKRGQDVALRCDPISGHVSLFWYQQALGQGPEFLTYFQNEAQLDKSGLPSDRFFAERPEGSVSTLKIQRTQQEDSAVYLCASSPVPGDNEQFFGPGTRLTVL.

The CDR3 DNA reads TGTGCCAGTAGTATAGATCGGGAGGGTAATCAGCCCCAGCATTTT. Protein product: CASSIDREGNQPQHF. J is TRBJ1-5 and V is TRBV19; unclear D gene. There are 15 residues in the CDR3. Germline CDR1 is LNHDA and CDR2 is SQIVND (reference sequence). V lost 0 bases and J 4 bases, leaving 10 bases between the germline ends.

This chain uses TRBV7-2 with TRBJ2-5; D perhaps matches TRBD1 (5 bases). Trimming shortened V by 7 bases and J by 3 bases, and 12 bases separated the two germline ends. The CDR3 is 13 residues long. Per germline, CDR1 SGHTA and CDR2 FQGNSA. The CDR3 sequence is CASTQTEKETQYF. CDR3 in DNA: TGTGCCAGCACCCAGACAGAGAAAGAGACCCAGTACTTC.

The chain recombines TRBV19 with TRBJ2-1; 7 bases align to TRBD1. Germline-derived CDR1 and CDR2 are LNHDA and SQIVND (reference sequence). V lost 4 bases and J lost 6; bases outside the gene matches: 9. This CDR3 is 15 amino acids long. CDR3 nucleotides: TGTGCCAGTAGTAACCCCGAGACAGGGTGCAATGAGCAGTTCTTC. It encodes CASSNPETGCNEQFF.